Listed below are T cell receptor beta chains from one sample, sequenced in a study of a mutant IDH1 vaccine in newly diagnosed glioma. Only in-frame clones appear in the TCRdb table, and some are missing; sequencing was by immunoSEQ multiplex PCR. Here the sample spans about 88,000 clones, roughly 80% being singletons. The sample consisted of PBMCs, taken from a glioma patient treated with radiotherapy, temozolomide or both. The receptors here all came from a man aged 35 to 55 with glioma. Some clones in this sample may be carry-over from other donors' samples. CDR3s include the opening cysteine and the closing phenylalanine or tryptophan. D genes are given only for firm matches. Size values are once, few and many counts, or a class for expanded clones, and some rows have none.

clone_size: -
j_call: TRBJ2-7
d_call: -
v_call: TRBV29-1
cdr3_nt: TGCAGCGTTGAAGAGGACTACGAGCAGTACTTC
cdr3_aa: CSVEEDYEQYF

clone_size: -
j_call: TRBJ1-1
d_call: -
v_call: TRBV29-1
cdr3_nt: TGCAGCGCCGGGGACCCCACGGGCACTGAAGCTTTCTTT
cdr3_aa: CSAGDPTGTEAFF

clone_size: -
j_call: TRBJ2-7
d_call: -
v_call: TRBV6-5
cdr3_nt: TGTGCCAGCAGGAAAGGAAGAGACTACGAGCAGTACTTC
cdr3_aa: CASRKGRDYEQYF

clone_size: -
j_call: TRBJ2-7
d_call: -
v_call: TRBV20-1
cdr3_nt: TGCAGTGCTAGCCCCGGATACGAGCAGTACTTC
cdr3_aa: CSASPGYEQYF

clone_size: -
j_call: TRBJ1-1
d_call: -
v_call: TRBV15
cdr3_nt: TGTGCCACCAGCAGAGATCGGATGGGGACTGAAGCTTTCTTT
cdr3_aa: CATSRDRMGTEAFF

clone_size: -
j_call: TRBJ1-3
d_call: -
v_call: TRBV25-1
cdr3_nt: TGTGCCAGCAGTGCAGGGGCTGGAAACACCATATATTTT
cdr3_aa: CASSAGAGNTIYF

clone_size: -
j_call: TRBJ1-5
d_call: -
v_call: TRBV6-5
cdr3_nt: TGTGCCAGCACCATCAGGGTTGGCAATCAGCCCCAGCATTTT
cdr3_aa: CASTIRVGNQPQHF

clone_size: once
j_call: TRBJ1-2
d_call: -
v_call: TRBV2
cdr3_nt: TGTGCCAGCAGAGAAGACACGTGGGGCTACACCTTC
cdr3_aa: CASREDTWGYTF

clone_size: -
j_call: TRBJ2-3
d_call: -
v_call: TRBV5-4
cdr3_nt: TGTGCCAGCAGCGGGGATATCATCGATACGCAGTATTTT
cdr3_aa: CASSGDIIDTQYF

clone_size: -
j_call: TRBJ1-5
d_call: -
v_call: TRBV19
cdr3_nt: TGTGCCAGTAGTCTACAGGCCTATCAGCCCCAGCATTTT
cdr3_aa: CASSLQAYQPQHF

clone_size: -
j_call: TRBJ1-1
d_call: -
v_call: TRBV2
cdr3_nt: TGTGCCGTTCCGGGACGGGAGGAAGCTTTCTTT
cdr3_aa: CAVPGREEAFF

clone_size: -
j_call: TRBJ1-1
d_call: -
v_call: TRBV7-2
cdr3_nt: TGTGCCAGCAGCTTATTTGGGGGGAACACTGAAGCTTTCTTT
cdr3_aa: CASSLFGGNTEAFF

clone_size: -
j_call: TRBJ2-1
d_call: TRBD2
v_call: TRBV6-5
cdr3_nt: TGTGCCACAGAGAAGCGGGGGGGATACAATGAGCAGTTCTTC
cdr3_aa: CATEKRGGYNEQFF

clone_size: once
j_call: TRBJ1-5
d_call: TRBD1
v_call: TRBV2
cdr3_nt: TGTGCCAGCAGGGGACAGGGTAGCAATCAGCCCCAGCATTTT
cdr3_aa: CASRGQGSNQPQHF

clone_size: few
j_call: TRBJ1-2
d_call: TRBD1
v_call: TRBV27
cdr3_nt: TGTGCCAGCCGTCCCAGGGGGGATAACTATGGCTACACCTTC
cdr3_aa: CASRPRGDNYGYTF

clone_size: -
j_call: TRBJ2-5
d_call: TRBD2
v_call: TRBV6-1
cdr3_nt: TGTGCCAGCAGTGAAGGGTCTAGCGGGGGGAAGACCCAGTACTTC
cdr3_aa: CASSEGSSGGKTQYF